This T cell receptor beta chain is from a study of spatial heterogeneity in lung cancer. From the 5' RACE reads, TCRdb called clonotypes with MiXCR, one entry per CDR3 protein. Of about 11,000 distinct CDR3 sequences detected, around 5.2% appear once; the ten largest clones hold 9.5% to 15%. Study observations and caveats: Intratumoral expanded alpha and beta TCR counts were found to track tumor mutation counts.

This clonotype was recorded at least ten times. What it recognizes is unknown. Since the library was made to target alpha chains, this beta chain is a stray read and its abundance is not meaningful. Losses at the gene ends were 5 bases for V and 2 bases for J; bases not matched to a gene: 10. The CDR3 length is 16 residues. Germline values: CDR1 LNHNV, CDR2 YYDKDF (reference sequence). As to time point: sample taken at primary tumor resection. Whole RNA was taken from tumor, nontumor lung or frozen PBMC; it was then sequenced unsorted. The sequence came from a male donor with early-stage non-small cell lung cancer. This chain connects TRBV15 to TRBJ2-3; 7 bases align to TRBD2. Sequenced material: lung tumor tissue, taken at surgery. CDR3 sequence (DNA): TGTGCCACCAGCCGACAAGGGAGGGAGCCCACAGATACGCAGTATTTT. Amino acids: CATSRQGREPTDTQYF.